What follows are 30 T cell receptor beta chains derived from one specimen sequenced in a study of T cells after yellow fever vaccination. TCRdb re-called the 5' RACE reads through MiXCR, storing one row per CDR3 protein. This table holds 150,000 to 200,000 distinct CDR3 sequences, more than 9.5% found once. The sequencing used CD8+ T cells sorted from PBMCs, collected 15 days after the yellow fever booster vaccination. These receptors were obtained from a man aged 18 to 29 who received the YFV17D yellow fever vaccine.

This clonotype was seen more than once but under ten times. CDR3 amino acids: CASSQDHGSIGEQFF. Here the CDR3 DNA reads TGCGCCAGCAGCCAAGATCACGGATCGATCGGTGAGCAGTTCTTC. The gene calls are TRBV4-1 and TRBJ2-1; D remains unclear. Germline loops: CDR1 MGHRA, CDR2 YSYEKL. Between the trimmed V and J ends, which lost 0 bases and 9 bases, there was a span of 15 bases. CDR3 length: 15 amino acids.

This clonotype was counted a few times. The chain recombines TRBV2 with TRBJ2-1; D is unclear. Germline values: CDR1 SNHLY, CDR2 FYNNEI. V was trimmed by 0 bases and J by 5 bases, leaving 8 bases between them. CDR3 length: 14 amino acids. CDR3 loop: CASSEASSHNEQFF. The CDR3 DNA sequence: TGTGCCAGCAGTGAAGCCTCATCCCACAATGAGCAGTTCTTC.

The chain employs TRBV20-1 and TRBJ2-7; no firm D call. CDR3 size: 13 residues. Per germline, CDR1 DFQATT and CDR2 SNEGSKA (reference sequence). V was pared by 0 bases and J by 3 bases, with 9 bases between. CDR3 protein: CSARDAAFYEQYV. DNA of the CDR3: TGCAGTGCTAGAGACGCAGCGTTCTACGAGCAGTACGTC.

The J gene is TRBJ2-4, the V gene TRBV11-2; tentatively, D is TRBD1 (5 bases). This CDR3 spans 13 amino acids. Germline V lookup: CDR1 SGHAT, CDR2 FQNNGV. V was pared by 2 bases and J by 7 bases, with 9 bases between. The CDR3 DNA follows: TGTGCCAGCAGCTTAACAGGTTTTAACATTCAGTACTTC. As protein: CASSLTGFNIQYF.

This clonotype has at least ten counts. CDR3 bases: TGTGCCAGCAGCTTGATCGCAGGGAACCCTACGGAGCAGTACGTC. This encodes CASSLIAGNPTEQYV. The V call is TRBV5-6, the J call TRBJ2-7; TRBD1 might be the D (5 bases). The CDR3 totals 15 residues. The ends were cut back, 1 base at V and 7 bases at J, with 18 bases in the middle. From germline, CDR1 is SGHDT and CDR2 YYEEEE.

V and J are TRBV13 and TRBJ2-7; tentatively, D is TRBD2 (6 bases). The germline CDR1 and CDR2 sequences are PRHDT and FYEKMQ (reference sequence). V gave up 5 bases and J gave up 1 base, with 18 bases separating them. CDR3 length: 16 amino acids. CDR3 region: CASSLYALGTSYEQYF. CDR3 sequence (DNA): TGTGCCAGCAGCCTTTACGCCCTCGGGACTTCCTACGAGCAGTACTTC.

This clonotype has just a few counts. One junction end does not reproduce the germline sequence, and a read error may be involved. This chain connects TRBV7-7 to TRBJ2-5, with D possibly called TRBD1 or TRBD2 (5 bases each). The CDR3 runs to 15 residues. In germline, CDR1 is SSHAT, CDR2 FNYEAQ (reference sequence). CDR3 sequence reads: CASSQGRYTQETQYF. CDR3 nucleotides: TGTGCTAGCAGCCAGGGACGTTATACCCAAGAGACCCAGTACTTC.

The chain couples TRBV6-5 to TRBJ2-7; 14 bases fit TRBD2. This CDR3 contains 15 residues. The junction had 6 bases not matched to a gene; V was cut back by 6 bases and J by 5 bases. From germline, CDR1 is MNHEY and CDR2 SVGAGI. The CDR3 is CASSPTSGGAHEQYV. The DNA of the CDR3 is TGTGCCAGCAGCCCGACTAGCGGGGGGGCCCACGAGCAGTACGTC.

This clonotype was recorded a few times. The CDR3 loop is CASSGGRVRGESPLHF. The CDR3 DNA reads as TGTGCCAGCAGTGGGGGTAGAGTTCGAGGCGAGTCACCCCTCCACTTT. The chain is built from TRBV6-5 and TRBJ1-6; maybe TRBD1 (5 bases). V lost 5 bases, J lost 10 bases, and 21 bases lay in between. The germline CDR1 and CDR2 sequences are MNHEY and SVGAGI. CDR3 size: 16 residues.

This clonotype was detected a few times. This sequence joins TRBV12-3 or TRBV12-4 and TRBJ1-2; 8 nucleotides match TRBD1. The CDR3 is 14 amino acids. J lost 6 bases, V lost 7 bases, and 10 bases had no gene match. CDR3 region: CASNRQGRRDGYTF. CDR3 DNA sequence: TGTGCCAGCAACCGACAGGGGAGAAGGGATGGCTACACCTTC.

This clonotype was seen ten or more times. Here the CDR3 reads CASSPDPGFGNTIYF. CDR3 in DNA: TGCGCCAGCAGCCCCGACCCAGGGTTTGGAAACACCATATATTTT. This chain joins TRBV4-1 and TRBJ1-3; a weak D match, TRBD1 (5 bases). Trimming removed 4 bases at V and 3 bases at J, with 13 bases between. Germline loops: CDR1 MGHRA, CDR2 YSYEKL. The CDR3 is made up of 15 amino acids.

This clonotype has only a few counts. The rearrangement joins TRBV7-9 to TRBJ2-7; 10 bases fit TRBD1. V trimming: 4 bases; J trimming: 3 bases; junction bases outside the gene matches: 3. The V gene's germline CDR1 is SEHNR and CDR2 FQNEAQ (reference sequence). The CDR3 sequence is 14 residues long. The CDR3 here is CASSSWDRGYEQYV. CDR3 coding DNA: TGTGCCAGCAGCTCCTGGGACAGGGGCTACGAGCAGTACGTC.

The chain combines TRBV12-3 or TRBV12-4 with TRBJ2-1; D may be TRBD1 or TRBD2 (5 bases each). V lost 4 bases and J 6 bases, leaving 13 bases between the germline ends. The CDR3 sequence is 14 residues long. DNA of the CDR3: TGTGCCAGCAGTTCCCGAACGGGGCCCAATGAGCAGTTCTTC. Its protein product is CASSSRTGPNEQFF.

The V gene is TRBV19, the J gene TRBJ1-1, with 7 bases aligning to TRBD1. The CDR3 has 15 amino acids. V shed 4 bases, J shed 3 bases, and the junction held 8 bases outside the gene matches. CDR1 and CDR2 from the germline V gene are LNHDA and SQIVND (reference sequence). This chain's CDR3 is CASSRLDRVDTEAFF. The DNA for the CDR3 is TGTGCCAGTAGTAGACTTGACAGGGTGGACACTGAAGCTTTCTTT.

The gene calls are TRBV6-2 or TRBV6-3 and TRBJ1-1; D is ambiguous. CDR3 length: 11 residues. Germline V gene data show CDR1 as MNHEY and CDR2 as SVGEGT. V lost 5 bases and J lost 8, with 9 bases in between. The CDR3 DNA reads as TGTGCCAGCAGTGCTGAACCGGAAGCTTTCTTT. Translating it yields CASSAEPEAFF.

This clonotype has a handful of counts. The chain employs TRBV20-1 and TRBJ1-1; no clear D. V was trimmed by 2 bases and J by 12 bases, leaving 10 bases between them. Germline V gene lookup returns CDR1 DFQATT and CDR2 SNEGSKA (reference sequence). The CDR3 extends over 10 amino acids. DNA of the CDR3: TGCAGTGCTAGACTTGTAGGAACTTTCTTT. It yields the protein CSARLVGTFF.

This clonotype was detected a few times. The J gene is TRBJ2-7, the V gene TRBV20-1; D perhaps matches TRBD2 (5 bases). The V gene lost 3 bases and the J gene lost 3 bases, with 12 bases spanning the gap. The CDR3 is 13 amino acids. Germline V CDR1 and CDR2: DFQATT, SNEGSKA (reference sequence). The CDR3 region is CSASPGRDYEQYV. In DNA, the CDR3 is TGCAGTGCTAGCCCCGGACGGGACTACGAGCAGTACGTC.

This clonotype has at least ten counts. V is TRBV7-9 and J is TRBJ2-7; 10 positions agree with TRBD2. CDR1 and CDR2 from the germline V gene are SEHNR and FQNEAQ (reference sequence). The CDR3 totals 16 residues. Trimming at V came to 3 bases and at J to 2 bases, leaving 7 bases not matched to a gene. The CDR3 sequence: CASSFFRTSGTYEQYF. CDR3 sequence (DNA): TGTGCCAGCAGCTTTTTTAGGACTAGCGGCACCTACGAGCAGTACTTC. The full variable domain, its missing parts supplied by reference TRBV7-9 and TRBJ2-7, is DTGVSQNPRHKITKRGQNVTFRCDPISEHNRLYWYRQTLGQGPEFLTYFQNEAQLEKSRLLSDRFSAERPKGSFSTLEIQRTEQGDSAMYLCASSFFRTSGTYEQYFGPGTRLTVT.

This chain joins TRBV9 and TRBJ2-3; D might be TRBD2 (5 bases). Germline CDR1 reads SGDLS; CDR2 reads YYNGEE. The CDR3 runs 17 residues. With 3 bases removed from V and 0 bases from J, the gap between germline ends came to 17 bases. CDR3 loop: CASSDPIYIASTDTQYF. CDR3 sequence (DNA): TGTGCCAGCAGCGATCCGATTTATATAGCGAGCACAGATACGCAGTATTTT.

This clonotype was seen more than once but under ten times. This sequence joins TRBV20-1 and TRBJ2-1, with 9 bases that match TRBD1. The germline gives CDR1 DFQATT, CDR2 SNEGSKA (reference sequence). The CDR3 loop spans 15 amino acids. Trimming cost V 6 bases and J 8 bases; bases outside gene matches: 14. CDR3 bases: TGCAGTGCGAAATTACTACAGGGGGCCGCCTATGAGCAGTTCTTC. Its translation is CSAKLLQGAAYEQFF.

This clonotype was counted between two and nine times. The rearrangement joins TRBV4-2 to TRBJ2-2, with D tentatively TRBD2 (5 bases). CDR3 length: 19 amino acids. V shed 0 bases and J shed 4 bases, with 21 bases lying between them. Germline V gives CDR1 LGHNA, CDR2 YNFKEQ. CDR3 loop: CASSQDEFVASPITGELFF. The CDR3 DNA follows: TGTGCCAGCAGCCAAGACGAGTTCGTGGCTAGCCCGATCACCGGGGAGCTGTTTTTT.

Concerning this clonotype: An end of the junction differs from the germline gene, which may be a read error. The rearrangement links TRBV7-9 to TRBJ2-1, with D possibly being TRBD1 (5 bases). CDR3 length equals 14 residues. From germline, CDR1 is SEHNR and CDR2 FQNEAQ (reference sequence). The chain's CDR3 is CGCSPRAGKGEQVF. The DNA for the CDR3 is TGTGGCTGCAGCCCAAGGGCAGGGAAGGGTGAGCAGGTCTTC.

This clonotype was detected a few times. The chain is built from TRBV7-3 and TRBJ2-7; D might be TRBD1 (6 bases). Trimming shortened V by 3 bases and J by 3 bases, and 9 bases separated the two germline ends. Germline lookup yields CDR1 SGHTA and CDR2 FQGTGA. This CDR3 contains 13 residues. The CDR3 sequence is CASSFDRNYEQYF. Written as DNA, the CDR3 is TGTGCCAGCAGCTTTGACAGGAACTACGAGCAGTACTTC. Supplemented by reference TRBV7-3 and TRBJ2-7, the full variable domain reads GAGVSQTPSNKVTEKGKYVELRCDPISGHTALYWYRQSLGQGPEFLIYFQGTGAADDSGLPNDRFFAVRPEGSVSTLKIQRTERGDSAVYLCASSFDRNYEQYFGPGTRLTVT.

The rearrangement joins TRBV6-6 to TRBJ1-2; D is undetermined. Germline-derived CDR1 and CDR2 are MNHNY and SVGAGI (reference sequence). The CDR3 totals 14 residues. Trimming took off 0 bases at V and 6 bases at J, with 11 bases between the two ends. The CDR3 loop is CASSYSQVWDGYTF. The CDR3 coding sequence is TGTGCCAGCAGTTACTCGCAGGTTTGGGATGGCTACACCTTC.

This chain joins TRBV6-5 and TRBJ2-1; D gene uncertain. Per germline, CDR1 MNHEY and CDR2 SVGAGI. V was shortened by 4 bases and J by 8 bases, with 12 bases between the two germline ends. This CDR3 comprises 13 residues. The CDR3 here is CASSSPETDEQFF. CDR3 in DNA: TGTGCCAGCAGTTCCCCTGAGACCGATGAGCAGTTCTTC.

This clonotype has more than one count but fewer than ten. The CDR3 sequence is CASRERTSYGYTF. The CDR3 bases are TGTGCCAGCAGGGAAAGGACCAGCTATGGCTACACCTTC. J is TRBJ1-2 and V is TRBV7-9, with D uncertain. Trimming took 6 bases from V and 4 from J, leaving 12 bases between them. CDR3 size: 13 residues. The germline V gene has CDR1 SEHNR and CDR2 FQNEAQ (reference sequence). Combining the CDR3 with reference TRBV7-9 and TRBJ1-2 gives the whole variable domain DTGVSQNPRHKITKRGQNVTFRCDPISEHNRLYWYRQTLGQGPEFLTYFQNEAQLEKSRLLSDRFSAERPKGSFSTLEIQRTEQGDSAMYLCASRERTSYGYTFGSGTRLTVV.

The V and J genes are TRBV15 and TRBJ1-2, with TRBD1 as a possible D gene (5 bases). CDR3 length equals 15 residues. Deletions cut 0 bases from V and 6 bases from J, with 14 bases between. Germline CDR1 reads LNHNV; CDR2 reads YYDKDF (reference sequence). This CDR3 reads CATSREESGSNGYTF. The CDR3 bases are TGTGCCACCAGCAGAGAAGAGTCAGGGAGCAATGGCTACACCTTC.

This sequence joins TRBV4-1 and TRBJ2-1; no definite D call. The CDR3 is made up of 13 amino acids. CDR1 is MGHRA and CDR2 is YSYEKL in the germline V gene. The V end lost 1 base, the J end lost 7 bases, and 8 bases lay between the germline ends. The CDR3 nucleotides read TGCGCCAGCAGCCAAGGCAGCGTGAATGAGCAGTTCTTC. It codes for CASSQGSVNEQFF.

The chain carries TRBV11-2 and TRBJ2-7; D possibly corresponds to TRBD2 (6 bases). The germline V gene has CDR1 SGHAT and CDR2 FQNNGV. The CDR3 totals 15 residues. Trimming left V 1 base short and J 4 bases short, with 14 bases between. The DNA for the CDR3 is TGTGCCAGCAGCTTAGGGGGAACCGGGGGATACGAGCAGTACTTC. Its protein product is CASSLGGTGGYEQYF.

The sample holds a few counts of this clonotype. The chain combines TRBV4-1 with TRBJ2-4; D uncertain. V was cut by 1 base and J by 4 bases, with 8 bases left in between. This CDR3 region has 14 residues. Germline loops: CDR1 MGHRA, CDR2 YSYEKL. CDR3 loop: CASSQGFGKNIQYF. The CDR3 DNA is TGCGCCAGCAGCCAAGGTTTCGGAAAAAACATTCAGTACTTC.